The present TCR beta chain was sequenced within a study of CD8 T cells in Susac syndrome. While CD8+ and CD4+ T cells were isolated negatively, TEMRA cells were enriched by FACS. Trimming at V came to 6 bases and at J to 7 bases, leaving 10 bases not matched to a gene. Germline V gene sequence: CDR1 MDHEN, CDR2 SYDVKM. The CDR3 spans 14 residues. Reverse transcription of roughly 0.45 to 1 ug RNA used random hexamers. TCRdb reprocessed the immunoSEQ multiplex PCR reads via MiXCR and lists one record per CDR3 protein. The sample lists roughly 150,000 distinct CDR3 sequences; approximately 96% were seen once.

This receptor was identified in a human donor with Susac syndrome. This sequence joins TRBV28 and TRBJ1-2, with TRBD1 matching over 8 bases. The sequencing input was CD4+ T cells from PBMCs. Here the CDR3 DNA reads TGTGCCAGCAGGTCCCCCAGGGGGCGCGGTGGCTACACCTTC. This translates into CASRSPRGRGGYTF.